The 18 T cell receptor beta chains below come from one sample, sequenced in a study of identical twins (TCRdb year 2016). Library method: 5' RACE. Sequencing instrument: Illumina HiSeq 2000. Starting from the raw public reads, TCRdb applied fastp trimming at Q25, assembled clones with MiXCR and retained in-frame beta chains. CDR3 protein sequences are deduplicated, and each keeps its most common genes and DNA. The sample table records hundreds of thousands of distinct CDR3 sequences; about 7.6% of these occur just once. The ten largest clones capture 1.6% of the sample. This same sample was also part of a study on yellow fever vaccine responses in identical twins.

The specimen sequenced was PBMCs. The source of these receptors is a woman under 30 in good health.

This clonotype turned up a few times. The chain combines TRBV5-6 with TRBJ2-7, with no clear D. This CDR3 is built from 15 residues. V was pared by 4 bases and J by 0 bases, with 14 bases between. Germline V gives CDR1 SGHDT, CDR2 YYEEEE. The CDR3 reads CASSLNRASSYEQYV. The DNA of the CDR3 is TGTGCCAGCAGCCTCAACCGGGCAAGCTCCTACGAGCAGTACGTC.

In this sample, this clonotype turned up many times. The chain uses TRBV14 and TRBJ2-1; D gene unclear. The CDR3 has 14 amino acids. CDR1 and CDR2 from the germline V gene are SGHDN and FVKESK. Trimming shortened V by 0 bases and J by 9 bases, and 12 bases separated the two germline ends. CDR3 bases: TGTGCCAGCAGCCAAGATCGGTTTCTACTTGAGCAGTTCTTC. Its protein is CASSQDRFLLEQFF. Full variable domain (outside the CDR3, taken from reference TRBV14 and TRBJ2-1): EAGVTQFPSHSVIEKGQTVTLRCDPISGHDNLYWYRRVMGKEIKFLLHFVKESKQDESGMPNNRFLAERTGGTYSTLKVQPAELEDSGVYFCASSQDRFLLEQFFGPGTRLTVL.

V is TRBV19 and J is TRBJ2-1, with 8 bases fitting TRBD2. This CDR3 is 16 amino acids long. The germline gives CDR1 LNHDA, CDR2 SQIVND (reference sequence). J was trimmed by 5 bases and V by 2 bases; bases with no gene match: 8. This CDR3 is CASSIRTSQNNNEQFF. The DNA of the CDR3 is TGTGCCAGTAGTATAAGGACTAGCCAAAACAACAATGAGCAGTTCTTC. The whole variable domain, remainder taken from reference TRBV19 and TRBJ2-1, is DGGITQSPKYLFRKEGQNVTLSCEQNLNHDAMYWYRQDPGQGLRLIYYSQIVNDFQKGDIAEGYSVSREKKESFPLTVTSAQKNPTAFYLCASSIRTSQNNNEQFFGPGTRLTVL.

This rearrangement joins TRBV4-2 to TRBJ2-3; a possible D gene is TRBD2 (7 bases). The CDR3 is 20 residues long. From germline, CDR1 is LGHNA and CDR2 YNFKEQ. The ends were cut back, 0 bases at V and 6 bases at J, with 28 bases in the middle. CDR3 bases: TGTGCCAGCAGCCAAGATCGCGGGGGCGTCGGACTAGGGGTGGTGGATACGCAGTATTTT. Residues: CASSQDRGGVGLGVVDTQYF.

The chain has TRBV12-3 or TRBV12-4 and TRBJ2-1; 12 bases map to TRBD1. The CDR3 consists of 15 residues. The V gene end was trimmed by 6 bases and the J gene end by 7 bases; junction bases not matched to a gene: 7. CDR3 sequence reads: CASSIPGQGANEQFF. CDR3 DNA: TGTGCCAGCAGCATTCCGGGACAGGGGGCGAATGAGCAGTTCTTC.

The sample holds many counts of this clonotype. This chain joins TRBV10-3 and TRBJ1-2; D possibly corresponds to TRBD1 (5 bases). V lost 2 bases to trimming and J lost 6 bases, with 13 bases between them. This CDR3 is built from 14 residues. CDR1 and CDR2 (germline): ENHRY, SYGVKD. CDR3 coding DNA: TGTGCCATCAGTGAGGGTGCCAGGGTAGATGGCTACACCTTC. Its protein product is CAISEGARVDGYTF.

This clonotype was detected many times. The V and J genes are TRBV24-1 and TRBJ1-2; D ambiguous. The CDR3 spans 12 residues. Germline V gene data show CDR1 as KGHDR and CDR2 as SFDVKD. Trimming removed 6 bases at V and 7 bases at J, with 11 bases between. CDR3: CATSNPDSGYTF. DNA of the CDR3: TGTGCCACCAGTAACCCGGATAGTGGCTACACCTTC.

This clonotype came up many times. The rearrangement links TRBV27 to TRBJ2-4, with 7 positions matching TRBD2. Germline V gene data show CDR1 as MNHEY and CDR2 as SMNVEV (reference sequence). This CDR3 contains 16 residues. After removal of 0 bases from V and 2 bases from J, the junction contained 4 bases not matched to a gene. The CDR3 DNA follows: TGTGCCAGCAGTTTATCGTCTAGCGGAACCAAAAACATTCAGTACTTC. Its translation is CASSLSSSGTKNIQYF.

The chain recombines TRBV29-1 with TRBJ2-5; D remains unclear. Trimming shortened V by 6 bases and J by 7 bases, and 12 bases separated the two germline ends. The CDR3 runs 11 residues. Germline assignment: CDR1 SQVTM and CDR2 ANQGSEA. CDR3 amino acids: CSVTDPGTQYF. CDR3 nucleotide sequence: TGCAGCGTAACAGATCCGGGGACCCAGTACTTC.

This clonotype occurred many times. CDR3 region: CATSRVYTVNTDTQYF. The CDR3 DNA sequence: TGTGCCACCAGCAGAGTTTACACTGTCAACACAGATACGCAGTATTTT. The V call is TRBV15, the J call TRBJ2-3, with D hard to call. V was clipped by 1 base and J by 2 bases, with 13 bases between them. Germline V gene data show CDR1 as LNHNV and CDR2 as YYDKDF (reference sequence). The length of the CDR3 is 16 residues. The variable domain in full, completed from reference TRBV15 and TRBJ2-3, reads DAMVIQNPRYQVTQFGKPVTLSCSQTLNHNVMYWYQQKSSQAPKLLFHYYDKDFNNEADTPDNFQSRRPNTSFCFLDIRSPGLGDTAMYLCATSRVYTVNTDTQYFGPGTRLTVL.

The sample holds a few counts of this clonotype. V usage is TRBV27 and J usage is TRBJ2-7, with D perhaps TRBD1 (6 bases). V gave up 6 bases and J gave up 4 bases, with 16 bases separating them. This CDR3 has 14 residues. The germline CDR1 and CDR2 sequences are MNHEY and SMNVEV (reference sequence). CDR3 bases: TGTGCCAGCAGACCCCTGGACAGCTCTTACGAGCAGTACGTC. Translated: CASRPLDSSYEQYV.

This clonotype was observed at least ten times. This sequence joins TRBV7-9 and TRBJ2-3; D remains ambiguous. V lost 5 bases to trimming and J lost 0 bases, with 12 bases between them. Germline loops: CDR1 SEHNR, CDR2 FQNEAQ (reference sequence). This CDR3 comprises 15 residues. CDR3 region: CASSDYSLSTDTQYF. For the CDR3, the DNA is TGTGCCAGCAGCGATTATTCCCTCAGCACAGATACGCAGTATTTT.

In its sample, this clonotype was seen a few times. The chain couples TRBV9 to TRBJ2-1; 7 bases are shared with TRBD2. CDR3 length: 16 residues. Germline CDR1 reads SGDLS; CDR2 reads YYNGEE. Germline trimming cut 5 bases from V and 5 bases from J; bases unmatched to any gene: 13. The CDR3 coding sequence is TGTGCCAGCAGGCCCCTAGAGGGAGGGCCGAACAATGAGCAGTTCTTC. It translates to CASRPLEGGPNNEQFF.

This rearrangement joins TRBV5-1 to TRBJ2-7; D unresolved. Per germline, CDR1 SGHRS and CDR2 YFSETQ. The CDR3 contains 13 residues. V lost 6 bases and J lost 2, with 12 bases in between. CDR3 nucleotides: TGCGCCAGCACCCTAAGGTTTCCCTACGAGCAGTACTTC. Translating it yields CASTLRFPYEQYF.

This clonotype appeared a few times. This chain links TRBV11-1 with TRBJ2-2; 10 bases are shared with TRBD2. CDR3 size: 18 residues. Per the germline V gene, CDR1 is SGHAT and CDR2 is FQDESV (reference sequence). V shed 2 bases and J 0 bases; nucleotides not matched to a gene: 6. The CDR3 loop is CASSLRPGLASNTGELFF. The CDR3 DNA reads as TGTGCCAGCAGCTTAAGACCGGGACTAGCGTCGAACACCGGGGAGCTGTTTTTT. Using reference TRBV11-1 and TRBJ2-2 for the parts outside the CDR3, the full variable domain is EAEVAQSPRYKITEKSQAVAFWCDPISGHATLYWYRQILGQGPELLVQFQDESVVDDSQLPKDRFSAERLKGVDSTLKIQPAELGDSAMYLCASSLRPGLASNTGELFFGEGSRLTVL.

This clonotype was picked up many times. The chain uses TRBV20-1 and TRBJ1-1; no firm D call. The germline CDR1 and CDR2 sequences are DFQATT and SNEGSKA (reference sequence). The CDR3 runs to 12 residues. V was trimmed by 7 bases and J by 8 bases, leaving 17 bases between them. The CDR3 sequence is CSGCELLGEAFF. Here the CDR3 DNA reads TGCAGTGGGTGCGAGTTATTGGGGGAAGCTTTCTTT.

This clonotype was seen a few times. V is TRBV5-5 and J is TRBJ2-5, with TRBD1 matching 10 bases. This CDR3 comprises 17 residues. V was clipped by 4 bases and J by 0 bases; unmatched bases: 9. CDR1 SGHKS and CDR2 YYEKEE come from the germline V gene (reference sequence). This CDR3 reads CASSPNRDRGNQETQYF. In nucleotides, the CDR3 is TGTGCCAGCAGCCCGAACCGGGACAGGGGTAACCAAGAGACCCAGTACTTC. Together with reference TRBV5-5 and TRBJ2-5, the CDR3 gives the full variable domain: DAGVTQSPTHLIKTRGQQVTLRCSPISGHKSVSWYQQVLGQGPQFIFQYYEKEERGRGNFPDRFSARQFPNYSSELNVNALLLGDSALYLCASSPNRDRGNQETQYFGPGTRLLVL.

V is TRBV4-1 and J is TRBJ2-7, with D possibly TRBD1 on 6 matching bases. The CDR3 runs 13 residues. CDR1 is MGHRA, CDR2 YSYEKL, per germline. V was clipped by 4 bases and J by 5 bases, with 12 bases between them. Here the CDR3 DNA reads TGCGCCAGCAGCCGCGGACAGCGTGACGAGCAGTACTTC. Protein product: CASSRGQRDEQYF.